A selection of T cell receptor beta chains follows, all from one sample in a study of PD-1 blockade in classical Hodgkin lymphoma. Assay: immunoSEQ multiplex PCR; the TCRdb copy retains only in-frame clones and omits some. The sample shows some 100,000 clones, more than 90% of them seen only once. Here the sequenced sample was peripheral blood mononuclear cells (PBMCs), taken at baseline. The receptor set was obtained from a human donor with classical Hodgkin lymphoma. CDR3s include the opening cysteine and the closing phenylalanine or tryptophan. D genes are given only for firm matches. Only some rows state a clone size, as once, few, many or a class for expanded clones.

V gene: TRBV13; clone size: once; J gene: TRBJ2-7; D gene: TRBD2; CDR3 protein: CASSFGGAGGPYEQYF; CDR3 DNA: TGTGCCAGCAGCTTCGGGGGAGCGGGAGGGCCCTACGAGCAGTACTTC
V gene: TRBV30; clone size: -; J gene: TRBJ1-3; D gene: -; CDR3 protein: CAWGLRRGNTIYF; CDR3 DNA: TGTGCCTGGGGCTTACGTCGCGGAAACACCATATATTTT
V gene: TRBV5-4; clone size: -; J gene: TRBJ2-3; D gene: TRBD2; CDR3 protein: CASSFSPPASGSRTDTQYF; CDR3 DNA: TGTGCCAGCAGCTTCTCCCCTCCGGCTAGCGGGAGTAGAACAGATACGCAGTATTTT
V gene: TRBV27; clone size: -; J gene: TRBJ2-2; D gene: -; CDR3 protein: CASSLSAGSGANTGELFF; CDR3 DNA: TGTGCCAGCAGTTTGTCAGCCGGGAGCGGCGCGAACACCGGGGAGCTGTTTTTT
V gene: TRBV9; clone size: -; J gene: TRBJ2-7; D gene: -; CDR3 protein: CASSATGQPKRELEQYF; CDR3 DNA: TGTGCCAGCAGCGCCACGGGACAGCCGAAACGGGAGCTCGAGCAGTACTTC
V gene: TRBV6-6; clone size: -; J gene: TRBJ2-7; D gene: TRBD1; CDR3 protein: CATRDSIYEQYF; CDR3 DNA: TGTGCCACCCGGGACAGCATCTACGAGCAGTACTTC
V gene: TRBV18; clone size: -; J gene: TRBJ2-5; D gene: -; CDR3 protein: CASSPTGTEETQYF; CDR3 DNA: TGTGCCAGCTCACCAACCGGCACGGAAGAGACCCAGTACTTC
V gene: TRBV6-1; clone size: -; J gene: TRBJ1-2; D gene: -; CDR3 protein: CASSEEGWGATVNYGYTF; CDR3 DNA: TGTGCCAGCAGTGAAGAAGGCTGGGGGGCTACAGTAAACTATGGCTACACCTTC
V gene: TRBV19; clone size: -; J gene: TRBJ2-1; D gene: -; CDR3 protein: CASSGSSYNEQFF; CDR3 DNA: TGTGCCAGTAGCGGGAGCTCCTACAATGAGCAGTTCTTC
V gene: TRBV19; clone size: -; J gene: TRBJ1-2; D gene: TRBD1; CDR3 protein: CASSIRDSGYTF; CDR3 DNA: TGTGCCAGTAGTATTCGGGACAGTGGCTACACCTTC
V gene: TRBV13; clone size: -; J gene: TRBJ2-7; D gene: TRBD1; CDR3 protein: CASSNAGGLSYEQYF; CDR3 DNA: TGTGCCAGCAGCAACGCAGGGGGCTTATCCTACGAGCAGTACTTC
V gene: TRBV14; clone size: -; J gene: TRBJ2-6; D gene: -; CDR3 protein: CASSLRVAGANVLTF; CDR3 DNA: TGTGCCAGCAGCCTCAGGGTTGCTGGGGCCAACGTCCTGACTTTC
V gene: TRBV5-1; clone size: once; J gene: TRBJ2-7; D gene: TRBD2; CDR3 protein: CASHLAGPGEQYF; CDR3 DNA: TGCGCCAGCCACCTAGCGGGACCAGGCGAGCAGTACTTC
V gene: TRBV5-8; clone size: -; J gene: TRBJ1-1; D gene: TRBD1; CDR3 protein: CASSFRGGTEAFF; CDR3 DNA: TGTGCCAGCAGCTTCAGGGGGGGCACTGAAGCTTTCTTT
V gene: TRBV4-1; clone size: -; J gene: TRBJ1-2; D gene: TRBD1; CDR3 protein: CASSQGQGADYGYTF; CDR3 DNA: TGCGCCAGCAGCCAAGGACAGGGGGCGGACTATGGCTACACCTTC
V gene: TRBV7-6; clone size: -; J gene: TRBJ1-3; D gene: -; CDR3 protein: CASSLDGTSGNTIYF; CDR3 DNA: TGTGCCAGCAGCTTAGACGGGACCTCTGGAAACACCATATATTTT
V gene: TRBV19; clone size: -; J gene: TRBJ2-1; D gene: TRBD2; CDR3 protein: CASNSGSSYNEQFF; CDR3 DNA: TGTGCCAGTAATAGCGGGAGCTCCTACAATGAGCAGTTCTTC
V gene: TRBV28; clone size: -; J gene: TRBJ2-7; D gene: TRBD2; CDR3 protein: CASSLIGGRPSYEQYF; CDR3 DNA: TGTGCCAGCAGTTTAATTGGCGGGAGGCCCTCCTACGAGCAGTACTTC
V gene: TRBV11-2; clone size: -; J gene: TRBJ2-3; D gene: -; CDR3 protein: CASRPGPTDTQYF; CDR3 DNA: TGTGCCAGCAGACCGGGCCCCACAGATACGCAGTATTTT
V gene: TRBV30; clone size: -; J gene: TRBJ2-5; D gene: -; CDR3 protein: CAWNWAGEETQYF; CDR3 DNA: TGTGCCTGGAATTGGGCAGGGGAAGAGACCCAGTACTTC
V gene: TRBV30; clone size: -; J gene: TRBJ2-2; D gene: -; CDR3 protein: CAWSVWDTGELFF; CDR3 DNA: TGTGCCTGGAGTGTGTGGGACACCGGGGAGCTGTTTTTT
V gene: TRBV30; clone size: -; J gene: TRBJ2-1; D gene: -; CDR3 protein: CAWSVYVFYNEQFF; CDR3 DNA: TGTGCCTGGAGTGTATACGTCTTCTACAATGAGCAGTTCTTC
V gene: TRBV29-1; clone size: once; J gene: TRBJ2-7; D gene: TRBD2; CDR3 protein: CSVELAGASYEQYF; CDR3 DNA: TGCAGCGTTGAACTAGCGGGAGCATCCTACGAGCAGTACTTC
V gene: TRBV4-1; clone size: -; J gene: TRBJ2-6; D gene: TRBD1; CDR3 protein: CASSPGQAISGANVLTF; CDR3 DNA: TGCGCCAGCAGCCCGGGACAGGCCATCTCTGGGGCCAACGTCCTGACTTTC
V gene: TRBV10-1; clone size: -; J gene: TRBJ2-1; D gene: -; CDR3 protein: CASSERGSSYNEQFF; CDR3 DNA: TGCGCCAGCAGTGAGCGGGGAAGCTCCTACAATGAGCAGTTCTTC
V gene: TRBV7-6; clone size: -; J gene: TRBJ2-1; D gene: -; CDR3 protein: CASSLASDLPNEQFF; CDR3 DNA: TGTGCCAGCAGCTTAGCATCCGATCTCCCCAATGAGCAGTTCTTC
V gene: TRBV4-1; clone size: -; J gene: TRBJ2-1; D gene: -; CDR3 protein: CASSQTSSSYNEQFF; CDR3 DNA: TGCGCCAGCAGCCAAACTAGCTCCTCGTACAATGAGCAGTTCTTC
V gene: TRBV9; clone size: -; J gene: TRBJ2-3; D gene: -; CDR3 protein: CASSVRGDTQYF; CDR3 DNA: TGTGCCAGCAGCGTCAGGGGAGATACGCAGTATTTT
V gene: TRBV29-1; clone size: -; J gene: TRBJ2-7; D gene: -; CDR3 protein: CSGGPGVGYEQYF; CDR3 DNA: TGCAGCGGGGGGCCCGGGGTCGGGTACGAGCAGTACTTC
V gene: TRBV5-6; clone size: -; J gene: TRBJ1-1; D gene: -; CDR3 protein: CASSLGAGTEAFF; CDR3 DNA: TGTGCCAGCAGCTTGGGGGCAGGCACTGAAGCTTTCTTT
V gene: TRBV7-2; clone size: -; J gene: TRBJ2-5; D gene: -; CDR3 protein: CASSTRTKGDRETQYF; CDR3 DNA: TGTGCCAGCAGCACCCGGACTAAGGGGGATCGAGAGACCCAGTACTTC
V gene: TRBV9; clone size: -; J gene: TRBJ2-7; D gene: -; CDR3 protein: CASSVEGMWDEQYF; CDR3 DNA: TGTGCCAGCAGCGTAGAGGGAATGTGGGACGAGCAGTACTTC
V gene: TRBV29-1; clone size: -; J gene: TRBJ2-3; D gene: -; CDR3 protein: CSVEGPSTQYF; CDR3 DNA: TGCAGCGTTGAGGGACCTTCTACGCAGTATTTT
V gene: TRBV5-4; clone size: -; J gene: TRBJ1-1; D gene: -; CDR3 protein: CASSLGGTVNTEAFF; CDR3 DNA: TGTGCCAGCAGCTTGGGGGGCACAGTGAACACTGAAGCTTTCTTT
V gene: TRBV6-1; clone size: -; J gene: TRBJ1-4; D gene: -; CDR3 protein: CASSEWVPTNEKLFF; CDR3 DNA: TGTGCCAGCAGTGAATGGGTCCCAACTAATGAAAAACTGTTTTTT
V gene: TRBV15; clone size: -; J gene: TRBJ1-1; D gene: -; CDR3 protein: CATAWEENTEAFF; CDR3 DNA: TGTGCCACCGCATGGGAAGAGAACACTGAAGCTTTCTTT
V gene: TRBV7-8; clone size: -; J gene: TRBJ2-5; D gene: -; CDR3 protein: CASSLALLRGLGTQYF; CDR3 DNA: TGTGCCAGCAGCTTAGCGCTATTACGGGGCCTGGGGACCCAGTACTTC
V gene: TRBV28; clone size: -; J gene: TRBJ2-7; D gene: -; CDR3 protein: CASSFTGNPYEQYF; CDR3 DNA: TGTGCCAGCAGTTTTACAGGGAACCCCTACGAGCAGTACTTC
V gene: TRBV7-3; clone size: -; J gene: TRBJ1-1; D gene: -; CDR3 protein: CASSLNQGRSKEAFF; CDR3 DNA: TGTGCCAGCAGCTTAAATCAGGGGAGGTCAAAAGAAGCTTTCTTT
V gene: TRBV6-6; clone size: -; J gene: TRBJ2-7; D gene: -; CDR3 protein: CASRPQGSEQYF; CDR3 DNA: TGTGCCAGCAGACCCCAGGGATCCGAGCAGTACTTC
V gene: TRBV6-1; clone size: -; J gene: TRBJ2-7; D gene: -; CDR3 protein: CASRELVQRPYSYEQYF; CDR3 DNA: TGTGCCAGCAGAGAACTAGTACAGCGACCCTACTCCTACGAGCAGTACTTC
V gene: TRBV11-2; clone size: -; J gene: TRBJ1-5; D gene: TRBD1; CDR3 protein: CASSAGTGGQVYNQPQHF; CDR3 DNA: TGTGCCAGCAGCGCCGGGACAGGGGGCCAGGTTTACAATCAGCCCCAGCATTTT
V gene: TRBV6-4; clone size: -; J gene: TRBJ2-4; D gene: -; CDR3 protein: CASSGHDPSGIQYF; CDR3 DNA: TGTGCCAGCAGCGGACATGACCCCTCGGGCATTCAGTACTTC
V gene: TRBV6-6; clone size: -; J gene: TRBJ2-3; D gene: -; CDR3 protein: CASSFWSSDTQYF; CDR3 DNA: TGTGCCAGCAGTTTCTGGAGTTCAGATACGCAGTATTTT
V gene: TRBV15; clone size: -; J gene: TRBJ2-3; D gene: TRBD1; CDR3 protein: CATSSPRGLSTDTQYF; CDR3 DNA: TGTGCCACCAGCAGCCCCAGGGGGCTAAGTACAGATACGCAGTATTTT
V gene: TRBV19; clone size: -; J gene: TRBJ1-1; D gene: TRBD1; CDR3 protein: CASSFKQGDTEAFF; CDR3 DNA: TGTGCCAGTAGTTTTAAGCAGGGGGACACTGAAGCTTTCTTT
V gene: TRBV4-1; clone size: -; J gene: TRBJ2-7; D gene: TRBD2; CDR3 protein: CASSLNGLAGTSYEQYF; CDR3 DNA: TGCGCCAGCAGCCTCAACGGACTAGCGGGAACCTCCTACGAGCAGTACTTC
V gene: TRBV7-2; clone size: -; J gene: TRBJ2-7; D gene: -; CDR3 protein: CASSLYMGWSYEQYF; CDR3 DNA: TGTGCCAGCAGCTTATATATGGGCTGGAGCTACGAGCAGTACTTC
V gene: TRBV5-1; clone size: -; J gene: TRBJ2-3; D gene: -; CDR3 protein: CASSAGVLMKTDTQYF; CDR3 DNA: TGCGCCAGCAGCGCAGGGGTTCTTATGAAGACAGATACGCAGTATTTT
V gene: TRBV28; clone size: -; J gene: TRBJ2-1; D gene: TRBD2; CDR3 protein: CASPPSGRANEQFF; CDR3 DNA: TGTGCCAGCCCTCCTAGCGGGAGGGCGAATGAGCAGTTCTTC
V gene: TRBV5-1; clone size: -; J gene: TRBJ1-5; D gene: -; CDR3 protein: CASSLGGLTSNQPQHF; CDR3 DNA: TGCGCCAGCAGCTTGGGGGGGCTGACGAGCAATCAGCCCCAGCATTTT
V gene: TRBV7-2; clone size: few; J gene: TRBJ2-5; D gene: TRBD2; CDR3 protein: CASSFTSANQETQYF; CDR3 DNA: TGTGCCAGCAGCTTCACTAGCGCGAATCAAGAGACCCAGTACTTC
V gene: TRBV6-5; clone size: -; J gene: TRBJ2-7; D gene: TRBD1; CDR3 protein: CASSRGDRGGEQYF; CDR3 DNA: TGTGCCAGCAGTCGCGGCGACAGGGGAGGCGAGCAGTACTTC
V gene: TRBV19; clone size: -; J gene: TRBJ2-7; D gene: -; CDR3 protein: CASSIKINVGDSTYEQYF; CDR3 DNA: TGTGCCAGTAGTATAAAGATAAATGTGGGAGACAGTACCTACGAGCAGTACTTC